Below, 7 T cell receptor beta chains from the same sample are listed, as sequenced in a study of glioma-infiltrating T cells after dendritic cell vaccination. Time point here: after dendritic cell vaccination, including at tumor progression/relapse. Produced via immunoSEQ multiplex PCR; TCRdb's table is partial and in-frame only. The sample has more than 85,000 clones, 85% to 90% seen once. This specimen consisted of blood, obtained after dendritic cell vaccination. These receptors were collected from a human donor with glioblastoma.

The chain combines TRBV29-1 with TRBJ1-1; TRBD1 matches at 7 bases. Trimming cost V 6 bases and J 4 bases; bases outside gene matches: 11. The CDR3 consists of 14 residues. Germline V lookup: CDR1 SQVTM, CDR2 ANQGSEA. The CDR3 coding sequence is TGCAGCGTCGCCAGACGTGACAGGGTCACTGAAGCTTTCTTT. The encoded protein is CSVARRDRVTEAFF. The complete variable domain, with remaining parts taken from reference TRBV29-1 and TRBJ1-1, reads SAVISQKPSRDICQRGTSLTIQCQVDSQVTMMFWYRQQPGQSLTLIATANQGSEATYESGFVIDKFPISRPNLTFSTLTVSNMSPEDSSIYLCSVARRDRVTEAFFGQGTRLTVV.

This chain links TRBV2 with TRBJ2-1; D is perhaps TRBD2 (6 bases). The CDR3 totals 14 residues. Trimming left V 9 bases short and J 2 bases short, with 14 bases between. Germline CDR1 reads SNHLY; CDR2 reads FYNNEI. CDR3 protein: CASEGGTAYNEQFF. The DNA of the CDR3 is TGTGCCAGTGAAGGAGGGACCGCCTACAATGAGCAGTTCTTC. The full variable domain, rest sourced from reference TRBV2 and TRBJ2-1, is EPEVTQTPSHQVTQMGQEVILRCVPISNHLYFYWYRQILGQKVEFLVSFYNNEISEKSEIFDDQFSVERPDGSNFTLKIRSTKLEDSAMYFCASEGGTAYNEQFFGPGTRLTVL.

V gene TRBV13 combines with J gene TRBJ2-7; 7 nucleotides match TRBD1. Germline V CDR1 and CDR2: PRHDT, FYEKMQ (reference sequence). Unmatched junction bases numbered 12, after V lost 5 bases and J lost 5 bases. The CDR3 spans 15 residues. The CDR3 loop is CASSNRGMSDNEQYF. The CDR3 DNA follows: TGTGCCAGCAGCAACAGGGGAATGAGTGATAACGAGCAGTACTTC.

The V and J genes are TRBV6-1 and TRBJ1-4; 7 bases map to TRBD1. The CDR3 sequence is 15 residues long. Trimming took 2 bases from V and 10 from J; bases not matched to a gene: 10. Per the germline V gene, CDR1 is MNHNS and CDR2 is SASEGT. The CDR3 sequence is CASSESRGPLGKLFF. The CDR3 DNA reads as TGTGCCAGCAGTGAATCGAGGGGGCCCCTTGGAAAACTGTTTTTT.

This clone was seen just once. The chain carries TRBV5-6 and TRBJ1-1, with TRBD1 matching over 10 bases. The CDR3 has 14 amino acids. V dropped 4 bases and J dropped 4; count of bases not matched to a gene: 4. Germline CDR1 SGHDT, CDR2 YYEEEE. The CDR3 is CASSPRQGATEAFF. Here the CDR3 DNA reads TGTGCCAGCAGCCCGCGACAGGGGGCCACTGAAGCTTTCTTT.

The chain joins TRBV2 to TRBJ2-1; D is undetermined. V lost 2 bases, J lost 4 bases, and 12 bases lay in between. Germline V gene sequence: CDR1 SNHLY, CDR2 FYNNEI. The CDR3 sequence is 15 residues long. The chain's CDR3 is CASSEQLGGYNEQFF. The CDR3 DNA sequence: TGTGCCAGCAGTGAACAACTCGGCGGTTACAATGAGCAGTTCTTC.

The CDR3 here is CASSLGGLGNEQFF. CDR3 nucleotides: TGCGCCAGCAGCTTGGGAGGGCTGGGCAATGAGCAGTTCTTC. The chain carries TRBV5-1 and TRBJ2-1; D perhaps matches TRBD2 (5 bases). The CDR3 extends over 14 amino acids. With 0 bases removed from V and 6 bases from J, the gap between germline ends came to 10 bases. CDR1 and CDR2 (germline): SGHRS, YFSETQ. Combining the CDR3 with reference TRBV5-1 and TRBJ2-1 gives the whole variable domain KAGVTQTPRYLIKTRGQQVTLSCSPISGHRSVSWYQQTPGQGLQFLFEYFSETQRNKGNFPGRFSGRQFSNSRSEMNVSTLELGDSALYLCASSLGGLGNEQFFGPGTRLTVL.